A single sample is the source of the 19 T cell receptor beta chains below, sequenced in a study of cytomegalovirus exposure and HLA in healthy donors. It was with 60 Vbeta and 13 Jbeta primers that the PCR ran. Generated by immunoSEQ multiplex PCR, the TCRdb table keeps only in-frame clones and is missing some. This sample has about 45,000 clones; around 56% occur once, and the top ten carry roughly 5.5%. Sequenced input: PBMCs. All receptors come from a man between 60 and 70 years old in good health and CMV-seronegative.

This clone occurred a few times. The rearrangement links TRBV19 to TRBJ1-1; D is undetermined. V was clipped by 5 bases and J by 1 base, with 14 bases between them. Germline values: CDR1 LNHDA, CDR2 SQIVND (reference sequence). This CDR3 region has 15 residues. CDR3 coding DNA: TGTGCCAGTAGTCCCTACGGGGATCCGAACACTGAAGCTTTCTTT. This sequence encodes CASSPYGDPNTEAFF.

The J gene is TRBJ1-1, the V gene TRBV5-1, with D maybe TRBD1 (5 bases). V shed 0 bases and J shed 2 bases, with 8 bases lying between them. Looked up from germline, CDR1 is SGHRS and CDR2 is YFSETQ. There are 14 residues in the CDR3. CDR3 protein: CASSLGDFNTEAFF. The CDR3 DNA reads as TGCGCCAGCAGCTTGGGGGACTTTAACACTGAAGCTTTCTTT.

This rearrangement joins TRBV2 to TRBJ1-5; D might be TRBD1 (6 bases). V lost 8 bases and J lost 4, with 9 bases in between. The CDR3 is 12 residues long. Looked up from germline, CDR1 is SNHLY and CDR2 is FYNNEI. As DNA, the CDR3 is TGTGCCAGCGGGGGCACGAATCAGCCCCAGCATTTT. Translation: CASGGTNQPQHF.

With regard to this clone: Mismatch with germline at one junction end may stem from a read error. This rearrangement joins TRBV30 to TRBJ1-5; unclear D gene. Germline CDR1 GTSNPN, CDR2 SVGIG (reference sequence). The CDR3 consists of 13 residues. The CDR3 coding sequence is TGTGCCTGGAGCGGGAATTCTAATCAGCCCCGGCATTTT. Protein product: CAWSGNSNQPRHF.

The chain has TRBV19 and TRBJ1-2, with 9 bases matching TRBD1. The CDR3 spans 13 residues. Germline CDR1 is LNHDA and CDR2 is SQIVND (reference sequence). V gave up 5 bases and J gave up 9 bases; unmatched junction bases: 7. Here the CDR3 DNA reads TGTGCCAGTAGTCCCGGGACAGGGTCTAGCTACACCTTC. This encodes CASSPGTGSSYTF.

The V call is TRBV7-2, the J call TRBJ1-2, with D hard to call. Germline V gene sequence: CDR1 SGHTA, CDR2 FQGNSA. CDR3 length: 12 residues. V was shortened by 5 bases and J by 8 bases, with 12 bases between the two germline ends. CDR3 DNA: TGTGCCAGCAGCCCGAGGTTGCGCGGCTACACCTTC. Translated, it gives CASSPRLRGYTF.

This chain connects TRBV18 to TRBJ2-2; weak D call: TRBD1 (6 bases). The V gene's germline CDR1 is KGHSH and CDR2 LQKENI. V was cut by 7 bases and J by 5 bases, with 14 bases left in between. The CDR3 consists of 14 residues. CDR3: CASYRTAETGELFF. In nucleotides, the CDR3 is TGTGCCAGCTACCGGACAGCCGAAACCGGGGAGCTGTTTTTT. Variable domain in full (rest from reference TRBV18 and TRBJ2-2): NAGVMQNPRHLVRRRGQEARLRCSPMKGHSHVYWYRQLPEEGLKFMVYLQKENIIDESGMPKERFSAEFPKEGPSILRIQQVVRGDSAAYFCASYRTAETGELFFGEGSRLTVL.

This clone was seen a handful of times. The V and J genes are TRBV29-1 and TRBJ1-3; D is unclear. The CDR3 totals 15 residues. CDR1 and CDR2 from the germline V gene are SQVTM and ANQGSEA. V was clipped by 6 bases and J by 3 bases, with 18 bases between them. CDR3 in amino acids: CSVAPGSTDGNTIYF. Here the CDR3 DNA reads TGCAGCGTCGCCCCAGGAAGCACCGATGGAAACACCATATATTTT.

The chain combines TRBV2 with TRBJ1-1; 7 bases are a match to TRBD1. This CDR3 has 13 amino acids. Trimming removed 4 bases from V and 8 bases from J; junction bases left unmatched: 7. Germline V lookup: CDR1 SNHLY, CDR2 FYNNEI. In DNA form, the CDR3 reads TGTGCCAGCAGTGGCTCGACAGGGCTCGAAGCTTTCTTT. Its protein is CASSGSTGLEAFF.

This clone has just a few counts. The chain has TRBV7-8 and TRBJ2-7, with TRBD2 matching 10 bases. CDR3 length: 17 amino acids. CDR1 and CDR2 from the germline V gene are SGHVS and FQNEAQ. The junction had 13 bases not matched to a gene; V was cut back by 5 bases and J by 3 bases. The DNA for the CDR3 is TGTGCCAGCAGCACCCCCCCTAGCGGGAGTCCCAACTACGAGCAGTACTTC. Translating gives CASSTPPSGSPNYEQYF.

This clone was seen only once. The chain is built from TRBV30 and TRBJ2-5, with 11 bases aligning to TRBD2. The CDR3 is 15 amino acids. Trimming removed 0 bases from V and 3 bases from J; junction bases left unmatched: 3. Germline CDR1 reads GTSNPN; CDR2 reads SVGIG (reference sequence). For the CDR3, the DNA is TGTGCCTGGAGTGTCACGGGACTAGCGGAAGAGACCCAGTACTTC. This gives the protein CAWSVTGLAEETQYF.

The chain has TRBV7-9 and TRBJ1-2, with 7 bases lining up with TRBD1. CDR3 size: 13 residues. With 3 bases clipped from V and 3 bases from J, the junction kept 1 base outside the gene matches. Germline values: CDR1 SEHNR, CDR2 FQNEAQ (reference sequence). The CDR3 spells CASSFQGDYGYTF. CDR3 DNA: TGTGCCAGCAGCTTCCAGGGGGACTATGGCTACACCTTC.

The chain joins TRBV7-2 to TRBJ1-5, with TRBD1 as a possible D gene (5 bases). The V end was cut by 5 bases, the J end by 7 bases, with 15 bases between. This CDR3 has 14 amino acids. Per germline, CDR1 SGHTA and CDR2 FQGNSA. The CDR3: CASSLAGPGQPQHF. The CDR3 DNA is TGTGCCAGCAGCCTCGCGGGACCCGGCCAGCCCCAGCATTTT.

The rearrangement joins TRBV28 to TRBJ2-7; 9 bases align to TRBD2. Per the germline V gene, CDR1 is MDHEN and CDR2 is SYDVKM. The CDR3 is made up of 15 amino acids. Trimming removed 7 bases from V and 0 bases from J; junction bases left unmatched: 7. CDR3 in amino acids: CASIGGGGSSYEQYF. DNA for the CDR3: TGTGCCAGCATAGGCGGGGGGGGGAGCTCCTACGAGCAGTACTTC.

This chain links TRBV11-1 with TRBJ2-7, with 10 positions matching TRBD2. Per the germline V gene, CDR1 is SGHAT and CDR2 is FQDESV (reference sequence). V dropped 5 bases and J dropped 5; count of bases not matched to a gene: 9. This CDR3 has 15 residues. The CDR3 region has the DNA TGTGCCAGCAGCAGCCTAGCGGGAGCGTGGGACGAGCAGTACTTC. Protein: CASSSLAGAWDEQYF.

This clone appeared a few times. The chain joins TRBV5-1 to TRBJ2-7, with 10 bases matching TRBD1. CDR1 SGHRS and CDR2 YFSETQ come from the germline V gene. Trimming cost V 0 bases and J 6 bases; bases outside gene matches: 3. The CDR3 has 14 residues. CDR3 loop: CASSLGQGALEQYF. The DNA of the CDR3 is TGCGCCAGCAGCTTGGGACAGGGGGCTCTCGAGCAGTACTTC.

This chain joins TRBV4-3 and TRBJ2-5, with 14 positions matching TRBD2. Unmatched junction bases numbered 6, after V lost 4 bases and J lost 5 bases. This CDR3 comprises 16 residues. From germline, CDR1 is LGHNA and CDR2 YSLEER. The DNA for the CDR3 is TGCGCCAGCAGCCGAGGACTAGCGGGAGGAGATGAGACCCAGTACTTC. It translates to CASSRGLAGGDETQYF.

The sample holds a few counts of this clone. This chain joins TRBV9 and TRBJ2-7; the match to TRBD1 covers 10 bases. The V segment lost 3 bases and the J segment 2 bases; nucleotides outside the gene matches: 5. This CDR3 region has 15 residues. Per the germline V gene, CDR1 is SGDLS and CDR2 is YYNGEE. The CDR3 sequence is CASSATGGLAYEQYF. The CDR3 nucleotides read TGTGCCAGCAGCGCGACAGGGGGCCTTGCCTACGAGCAGTACTTC.

The genes are TRBV7-9 and TRBJ2-7; 7 bases map to TRBD2. The CDR3 loop spans 13 amino acids. The germline V gene encodes CDR1 SEHNR and CDR2 FQNEAQ (reference sequence). J was trimmed by 2 bases and V by 10 bases; bases with no gene match: 8. The CDR3 is CATGVGGTYEQYF. CDR3 nucleotide sequence: TGTGCCACCGGGGTGGGAGGGACCTACGAGCAGTACTTC.